This TCR beta chain was documented in a study of blood T cell repertoires in COVID-19. Libraries were prepared by immunoSEQ multiplex PCR; TCRdb keeps only in-frame clonotypes and omits some of them. The table lists about 200,000 clones, around 86% of them singletons. Those enrolled, adults aged roughly 18 to 89 years, came from around 24 US areas. The CDR3 is 13 amino acids. Trimming pared 5 bases from V and 3 bases from J, leaving 10 bases between. Germline assignment: CDR1 KGHDR and CDR2 SFDVKD. This receptor was obtained from a man in his forties or fifties with acute COVID-19. J is TRBJ2-7 and V is TRBV24-1; the D is unclear. What was sequenced was PBMCs or T cells enriched from blood (not recorded which). The CDR3 nucleotides are TGTGCCACCAGTGCCCAAAATAGCTACGAGCAGTACTTC. The encoded protein is CATSAQNSYEQYF.